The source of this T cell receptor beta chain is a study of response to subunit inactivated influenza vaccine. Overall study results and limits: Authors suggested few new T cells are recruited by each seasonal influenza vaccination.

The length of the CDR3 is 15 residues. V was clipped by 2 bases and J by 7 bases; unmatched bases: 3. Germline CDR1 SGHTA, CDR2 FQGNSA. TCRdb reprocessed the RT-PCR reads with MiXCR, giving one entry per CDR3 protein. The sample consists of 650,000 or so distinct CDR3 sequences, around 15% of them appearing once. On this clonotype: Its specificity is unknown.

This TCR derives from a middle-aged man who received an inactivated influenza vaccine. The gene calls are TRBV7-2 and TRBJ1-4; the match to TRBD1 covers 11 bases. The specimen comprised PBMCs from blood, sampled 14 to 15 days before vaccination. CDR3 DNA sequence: TGTGCCAGCAGCTTAAGGACAGGGGGCCGTGAAAAACTGTTTTTT. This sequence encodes CASSLRTGGREKLFF.